The next 19 T cell receptor beta chains were all read from a single sample in a study of blood T cell repertoires in COVID-19. The protocol was immunoSEQ multiplex PCR, while the TCRdb copy is restricted to in-frame clones and leaves out a portion. The data contain a few hundred thousand clones, 86% of them singletons. The specimen was peripheral blood. These receptors all come from a man aged 80 or over with acute or convalescent COVID-19.

This chain links TRBV12-3 or TRBV12-4 with TRBJ2-7; the D is unclear. The V gene lost 6 bases and the J gene lost 5 bases, with 8 bases spanning the gap. The CDR3 is 11 amino acids. CDR3 region: CASRRFHEQYF. For the CDR3, the DNA is TGTGCCAGCAGGCGATTCCACGAGCAGTACTTC.

This clone was detected a few times. The V and J genes are TRBV2 and TRBJ1-1; tentatively, D is TRBD1 (6 bases). This CDR3 contains 13 residues. V was clipped by 7 bases and J by 4 bases, with 13 bases between them. The V gene's germline CDR1 is SNHLY and CDR2 FYNNEI. The CDR3 coding sequence is TGTGCCAGCATCGAAGGGGGGGTCACTGAAGCTTTCTTT. It yields the protein CASIEGGVTEAFF.

This clone was seen once. V gene TRBV18 combines with J gene TRBJ1-5, with D possibly being TRBD1 (6 bases). Germline loops: CDR1 KGHSH, CDR2 LQKENI. V shed 3 bases and J shed 0 bases, with 12 bases lying between them. This CDR3 spans 16 amino acids. The CDR3, as DNA: TGTGCCAGCTCACCCTCGACAGGATATAGCAATCAGCCCCAGCATTTT. Translating it yields CASSPSTGYSNQPQHF.

This chain uses TRBV3-1 (or the pseudogene TRBV3-2) with TRBJ2-7; TRBD1 matches 9 bases. Germline V CDR1 and CDR2: LGHDT, YNNKEL (reference sequence). V trimming: 6 bases; J trimming: 4 bases; junction bases outside the gene matches: 7. This CDR3 is 14 amino acids long. The CDR3 DNA reads as TGTGCCAGCAGTCAAACAGGGGGCTCGTACGAGCAGTACTTC. This codes for CASSQTGGSYEQYF.

The gene calls are TRBV28 and TRBJ1-2; no clear D gene. Trimming took 5 bases from V and 4 from J, leaving 11 bases between them. The V gene's germline CDR1 is MDHEN and CDR2 SYDVKM. The CDR3 is 13 amino acids. CDR3 DNA sequence: TGTGCCAGCAGTAGGTTCCGGGGCTATGGCTACACCTTC. Amino acid sequence: CASSRFRGYGYTF.

This clone was recorded a few times. The chain uses TRBV28 and TRBJ1-3; D may be TRBD1 (5 bases). V was cut by 6 bases and J by 4 bases, with 10 bases left in between. Germline CDR1 is MDHEN and CDR2 is SYDVKM. CDR3 size: 13 residues. The chain's CDR3 is CASSLRGGNTIYF. As DNA, the CDR3 is TGTGCCAGCAGCCTCCGGGGGGGAAACACCATATATTTT.

The CDR3 DNA is TGTGCCAGCAGCTCCAGACTAGCGGGAGGTGTTACGCAGTATTTT. Amino acid sequence: CASSSRLAGGVTQYF. This chain joins TRBV5-8 and TRBJ2-3, with TRBD2 matching over 13 bases. Germline V CDR1 and CDR2: SGHTS, YDEGEE. V shed 3 bases, J shed 8 bases, and the junction held 6 bases outside the gene matches. The CDR3 loop spans 15 amino acids.

The CDR3 DNA sequence: TGTGCCAGCAGTTTAATAGACTATGGCTACACCTTC. It encodes CASSLIDYGYTF. The J gene is TRBJ1-2, the V gene TRBV28; the D is unclear. This CDR3 region has 12 residues. The germline CDR1 and CDR2 sequences are MDHEN and SYDVKM. With 2 bases removed from V and 3 bases from J, the gap between germline ends came to 4 bases.

V is TRBV5-1 and J is TRBJ1-2, with D maybe TRBD1 (6 bases). V was trimmed by 1 base and J by 9 bases, leaving 22 bases between them. Germline-derived CDR1 and CDR2 are SGHRS and YFSETQ. The CDR3 spans 16 residues. CDR3 in amino acids: CASSLKLGTRDFSYTF. As DNA, the CDR3 is TGCGCCAGCAGCTTGAAGCTCGGGACAAGGGATTTCAGCTACACCTTC.

In this sample, this clone turned up once. A read error may produce the germline difference seen at one junction end. The chain recombines TRBV28 with TRBJ1-1, with a weak D call TRBD1 (6 bases). Germline V lookup: CDR1 MDHEN, CDR2 SYDVKM. This CDR3 has 13 residues. This CDR3 is CASSLSQALRGFF. The CDR3 bases are TGTGCCAGCAGCTTATCACAAGCCCTTAGGGGGTTCTTT.

The chain recombines TRBV18 with TRBJ1-5; 7 bases map to TRBD1. The ends lost 5 bases at V and 4 bases at J; junction bases unmatched: 8. The CDR3 contains 15 residues. Germline values: CDR1 KGHSH, CDR2 LQKENI. The DNA for the CDR3 is TGTGCCAGCTCAACCGGGCAGGGGGGTAATCAGCCCCAGCATTTT. Its protein is CASSTGQGGNQPQHF.

Points on this clone: This sample also contains other DNA sequences that code for the same CDR3. The V gene is TRBV6-5, the J gene TRBJ2-7, with 8 bases fitting TRBD1. Germline CDR1 reads MNHEY; CDR2 reads SVGAGI. With 8 bases clipped from V and 3 bases from J, the junction kept 3 bases outside the gene matches. The CDR3 is made up of 12 amino acids. The CDR3 here is CASGQGNYEQYF. CDR3 bases: TGTGCCAGCGGACAGGGCAACTACGAGCAGTACTTC.

The genes are TRBV15 and TRBJ2-2, with 8 bases identical to TRBD1. Germline-derived CDR1 and CDR2 are LNHNV and YYDKDF (reference sequence). This CDR3 contains 15 residues. V lost 5 bases, J lost 7 bases, and 9 bases stayed unmatched. Here the CDR3 reads CATSPRTGSGGELFF. As DNA, the CDR3 is TGTGCCACCAGCCCCCGGACAGGGTCCGGCGGGGAGCTGTTTTTT.

The V and J genes are TRBV6-2 or TRBV6-3 and TRBJ1-2; D remains unclear. This CDR3 spans 12 amino acids. V was clipped by 7 bases and J by 2 bases, with 8 bases between them. CDR1 MNHEY and CDR2 SVGEGT come from the germline V gene. CDR3 in amino acids: CASTPSNYGYTF. CDR3 DNA sequence: TGTGCCAGCACCCCCTCGAACTATGGCTACACCTTC.

The table lists this clone with a few counts. The V call is TRBV18, the J call TRBJ2-7; 9 bases map to TRBD1. V trimming: 5 bases; J trimming: 5 bases; junction bases outside the gene matches: 13. CDR3 length: 16 residues. Germline loops: CDR1 KGHSH, CDR2 LQKENI. CDR3 DNA: TGTGCCAGCTCATCCACCGTCCGGGACAGGGTGAACGAGCAGTACTTC. It translates to CASSSTVRDRVNEQYF.

This chain links TRBV18 with TRBJ1-6; D possibly corresponds to TRBD1 (6 bases). V dropped 4 bases and J dropped 0 bases, with 13 bases sitting between them. The CDR3 sequence is 17 residues long. Looked up from germline, CDR1 is KGHSH and CDR2 is LQKENI. DNA for the CDR3: TGTGCCAGCTCACGGAGACAGGAGAGCTCCTATAATTCACCCCTCCACTTT. Amino acid sequence: CASSRRQESSYNSPLHF. Complete variable domain (other parts from reference TRBV18 and TRBJ1-6): NAGVMQNPRHLVRRRGQEARLRCSPMKGHSHVYWYRQLPEEGLKFMVYLQKENIIDESGMPKERFSAEFPKEGPSILRIQQVVRGDSAAYFCASSRRQESSYNSPLHFGNGTRLTVT.

The chain recombines TRBV3-1 (or the pseudogene TRBV3-2) with TRBJ1-4, with 8 bases lining up with TRBD1. The CDR3 extends over 14 amino acids. V lost 5 bases, J lost 8 bases, and 7 bases stayed unmatched. The germline gives CDR1 LGHDT, CDR2 YNNKEL (reference sequence). The CDR3 region has the DNA TGTGCCAGCAGCGTGCAGGGGGCAAGGGAAAAACTGTTTTTT. It codes for CASSVQGAREKLFF.

This clone was picked up one time. This chain connects TRBV5-4 to TRBJ1-1; no firm D call. Germline loops: CDR1 SGHNT, CDR2 YYREEE (reference sequence). This CDR3 is built from 16 residues. The germline V and J ends were trimmed by 0 bases and 0 bases, with 12 bases remaining between them. In nucleotides, the CDR3 is TGTGCCAGCAGCTTGGGGCCTCAAAACATGAACACTGAAGCTTTCTTT. The encoded protein is CASSLGPQNMNTEAFF.

This chain joins TRBV6-1 and TRBJ1-2, with TRBD1 matching over 8 bases. CDR3 size: 15 residues. The ends lost 2 bases at V and 4 bases at J; junction bases unmatched: 6. Per the germline V gene, CDR1 is MNHNS and CDR2 is SASEGT. CDR3 DNA sequence: TGTGCCAGCAGTGAACAGGGGGCACAGAGCTATGGCTACACCTTC. Its translation: CASSEQGAQSYGYTF.